These T cell receptor beta chains were read from a single sample in a study of CD8+ T cells in alopecia areata. TCRdb keeps only in-frame clones here, not all; method: immunoSEQ multiplex PCR. This sample has 110,000 to 150,000 clones, with approximately 49% found just once. The sample here was CD4+ T cells sorted from blood, taken at week 0. These receptors were taken from a human donor with alopecia areata. CDR3s include the opening cysteine and the closing phenylalanine or tryptophan. Each record gives: clone size, J gene, V gene, D gene, CDR3 protein, CDR3 DNA. The D gene is left open where the match is weak. Some rows mark clone size as missing; the rest say once, few, many or name a class of expanded clone.

>.|TRBJ1-2|TRBV6-6|.
CASSYQDGYTF
TGTGCCAGCAGTTATCAGGATGGCTACACCTTC
>few|TRBJ2-7|TRBV25-1|.
CASTPHSGYEQYF
TGTGCCAGCACGCCTCATAGCGGATACGAGCAGTACTTC
>few|TRBJ2-1|TRBV6-1|TRBD2
CASRTGTSGFF
TGTGCCAGCAGAACCGGGACTAGCGGGTTCTTC
>.|TRBJ2-7|TRBV30|TRBD2
CAWSATRLAGGPYEQYF
TGTGCCTGGAGTGCCACAAGACTAGCGGGAGGACCCTACGAGCAGTACTTC
>.|TRBJ1-2|TRBV5-1|.
CASSFTDSQGGYTF
TGCGCCAGCAGCTTTACTGACAGCCAGGGAGGCTACACCTTC
>.|TRBJ2-1|TRBV7-2|.
CASSLFLGQGRYNEQFF
TGTGCCAGCAGCTTATTCTTGGGGCAGGGCAGGTACAATGAGCAGTTCTTC
>.|TRBJ2-5|TRBV6-5|TRBD2
CASSFLAGGPGETQYF
TGTGCCAGCAGTTTTCTAGCGGGAGGGCCTGGGGAGACCCAGTACTTC
>once|TRBJ1-5|TRBV4-1|TRBD1
CASSQDPGTGHQPQHF
TGCGCCAGCAGCCAAGATCCGGGGACAGGGCATCAGCCCCAGCATTTT
>.|TRBJ1-2|TRBV4-3|.
CASSHGGRLEDGYTF
TGCGCCAGCAGCCACGGCGGACGGCTAGAGGATGGCTACACCTTC
>few|TRBJ1-2|TRBV7-2|TRBD1
CASSLEGARYGYTF
TGTGCCAGCAGTCTGGAGGGGGCGAGGTATGGCTACACCTTC